This T cell receptor (beta chain) is from a study of blood T cell repertoires in COVID-19. V shed 1 base and J shed 13 bases, with 10 bases lying between them. Germline values: CDR1 LGHDT, CDR2 YNNKEL (reference sequence). This CDR3 contains 12 residues. Per the authors' pipeline: Estimates of nucleated cell counts were drawn from the amplification of reference gene primers. Generated by immunoSEQ multiplex PCR, the TCRdb table keeps only in-frame clones and is missing some. The V and J calls and clone size are taken from that table; D and trimming were inferred from the DNA. Among approximately 88,000 clones, 85% to 90% were seen once, and the ten largest hold more than 12%.

The V call is TRBV3-1 (or the pseudogene TRBV3-2), the J call TRBJ1-4, with D tentatively TRBD1 (6 bases). The specimen was peripheral blood. The TCR was taken from a woman in her seventies with acute or convalescent COVID-19. As DNA, the CDR3 is TGTGCCAGCAGCCAAGCGCAGGGGCTACTGTTTTTT. Translating it yields CASSQAQGLLFF.